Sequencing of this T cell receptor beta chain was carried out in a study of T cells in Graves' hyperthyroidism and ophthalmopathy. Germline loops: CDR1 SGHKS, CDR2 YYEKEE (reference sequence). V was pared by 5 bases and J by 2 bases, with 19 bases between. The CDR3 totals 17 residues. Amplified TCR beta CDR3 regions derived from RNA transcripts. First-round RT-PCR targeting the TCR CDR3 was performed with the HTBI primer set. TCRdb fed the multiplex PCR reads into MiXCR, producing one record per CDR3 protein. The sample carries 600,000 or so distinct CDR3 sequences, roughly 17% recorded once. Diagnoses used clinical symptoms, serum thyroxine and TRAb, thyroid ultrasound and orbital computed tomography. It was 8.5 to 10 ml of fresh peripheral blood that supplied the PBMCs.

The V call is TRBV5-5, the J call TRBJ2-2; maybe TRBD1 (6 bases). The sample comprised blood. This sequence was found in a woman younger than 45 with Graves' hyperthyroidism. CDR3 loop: CASSPRLRDINTGELFF. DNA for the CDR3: TGTGCCAGCAGTCCAAGGTTAAGGGACATCAACACCGGGGAGCTGTTTTTT.